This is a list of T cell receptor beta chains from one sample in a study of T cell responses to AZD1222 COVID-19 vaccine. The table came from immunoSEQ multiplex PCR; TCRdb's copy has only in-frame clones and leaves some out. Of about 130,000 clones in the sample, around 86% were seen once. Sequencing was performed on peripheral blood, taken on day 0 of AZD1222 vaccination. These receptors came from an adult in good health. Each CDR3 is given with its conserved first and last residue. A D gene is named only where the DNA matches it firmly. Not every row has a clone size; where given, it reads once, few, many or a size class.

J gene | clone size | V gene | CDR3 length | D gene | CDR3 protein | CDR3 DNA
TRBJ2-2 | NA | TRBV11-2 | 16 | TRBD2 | CASSLGLAGDTGELFF | TGTGCCAGCAGCTTGGGTTTAGCGGGGGACACCGGGGAGCTGTTTTTT
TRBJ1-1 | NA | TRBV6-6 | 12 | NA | CASSPGYLEAFF | TGTGCCAGCAGTCCCGGGTATCTTGAAGCTTTCTTT
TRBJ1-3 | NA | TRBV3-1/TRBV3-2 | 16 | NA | CASSQATGTHGNTIYF | TGTGCCAGCAGCCAGGCCACCGGAACCCATGGAAACACCATATATTTT
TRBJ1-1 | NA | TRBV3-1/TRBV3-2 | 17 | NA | CASRKRGISEWSTEAFF | TGTGCCAGCCGCAAGAGGGGGATCTCGGAGTGGTCTACTGAAGCTTTCTTT
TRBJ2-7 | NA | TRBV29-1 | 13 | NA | CSVVLSGRYEQYF | TGCAGCGTTGTTCTTAGCGGAAGATACGAGCAGTACTTC
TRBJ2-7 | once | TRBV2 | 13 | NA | CASGSSPTYEQYF | TGTGCCAGCGGCTCCTCACCCACCTACGAGCAGTACTTC
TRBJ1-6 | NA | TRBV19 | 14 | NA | CASNLEGRYSPLHF | TGTGCCAGTAATCTGGAGGGGAGGTATTCACCCCTCCACTTT
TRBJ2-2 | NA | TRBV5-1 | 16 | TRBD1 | CASSLAGGPNTGELFF | TGCGCCAGCAGCTTGGCAGGGGGCCCGAACACCGGGGAGCTGTTTTTT
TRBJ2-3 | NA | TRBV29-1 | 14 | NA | CSVVPGLDTDTQYF | TGCAGCGTGGTCCCGGGACTTGACACAGATACGCAGTATTTT
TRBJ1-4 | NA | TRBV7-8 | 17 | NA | CASSLEYGIGGNEKLFF | TGTGCCAGCAGCTTAGAGTATGGGATTGGCGGTAATGAAAAACTGTTTTTT
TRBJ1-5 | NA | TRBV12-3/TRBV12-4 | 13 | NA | CASSLGGLQPQHF | TGTGCCAGCAGTTTAGGGGGTCTTCAGCCCCAGCATTTT
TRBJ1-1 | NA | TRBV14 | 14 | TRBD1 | CASSSRGGRTEAFF | TGTGCCAGCAGCTCCAGGGGGGGGAGGACTGAAGCTTTCTTT
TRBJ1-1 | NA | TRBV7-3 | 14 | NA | CASSLSPGNTEAFF | TGTGCCAGCAGCTTAAGTCCAGGGAACACTGAAGCTTTCTTT
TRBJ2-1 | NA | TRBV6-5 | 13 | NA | CASGPWGVNEQFF | TGTGCCAGCGGCCCGTGGGGGGTCAATGAGCAGTTCTTC
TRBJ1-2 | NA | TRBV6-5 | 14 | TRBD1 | CASSYSGQSYGYTF | TGTGCCAGCAGTTACTCGGGACAGAGCTATGGCTACACCTTC
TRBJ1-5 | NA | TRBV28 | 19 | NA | CASSFPPYGAANRVQPQHF | TGTGCCAGCAGTTTCCCCCCGTACGGGGCCGCGAACAGGGTTCAGCCCCAGCATTTT
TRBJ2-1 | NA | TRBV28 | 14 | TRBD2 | CASVIAGAYNEQFF | TGTGCCAGCGTCATAGCGGGGGCTTACAATGAGCAGTTCTTC
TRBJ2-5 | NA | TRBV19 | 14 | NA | CATSSGYARETQYF | TGTGCCACCTCGAGCGGGTACGCACGAGAGACCCAGTACTTC
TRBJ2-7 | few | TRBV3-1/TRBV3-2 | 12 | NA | CASSHGTYEQYF | TGTGCCAGCAGCCACGGGACCTACGAGCAGTACTTC
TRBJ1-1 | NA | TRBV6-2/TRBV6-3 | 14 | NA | CASSGERKNTEAFF | TGTGCCAGCAGTGGGGAGAGGAAGAACACTGAAGCTTTCTTT
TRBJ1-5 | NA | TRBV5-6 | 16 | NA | CASSLGGGRGNQPQHF | TGTGCCAGCAGTCTAGGAGGGGGAAGGGGCAATCAGCCCCAGCATTTT
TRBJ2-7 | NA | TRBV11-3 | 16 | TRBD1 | CASSRLTGQGAHEQYF | TGTGCCAGCAGCCGACTTACGGGACAGGGAGCACACGAGCAGTACTTC
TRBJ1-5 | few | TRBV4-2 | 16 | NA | CASSQEMGYSNQPQHF | TGTGCCAGCAGCCAAGAAATGGGGTATAGCAATCAGCCCCAGCATTTT
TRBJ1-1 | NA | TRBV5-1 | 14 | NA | CASSSRTANTEAFF | TGCGCCAGCAGCTCAAGGACCGCGAACACTGAAGCTTTCTTT
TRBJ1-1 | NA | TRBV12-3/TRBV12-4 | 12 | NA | CAAAVDFRGAFF | TGTGCCGCAGCCGTGGACTTTCGAGGAGCTTTCTTT
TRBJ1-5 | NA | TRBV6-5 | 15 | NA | CASEIRGRVGQPQHF | TGTGCCAGCGAGATTAGGGGCAGGGTAGGTCAGCCCCAGCATTTT
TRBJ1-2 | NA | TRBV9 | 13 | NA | CATAGATGYGYTF | TGTGCCACCGCAGGGGCGACGGGCTATGGCTACACCTTC
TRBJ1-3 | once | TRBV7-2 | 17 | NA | CASSLEPNRFSGNTIYF | TGTGCCAGCAGCCTAGAGCCCAACAGGTTCTCTGGAAACACCATATATTTT
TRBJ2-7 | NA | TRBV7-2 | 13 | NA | CASSLGWGPGQYF | TGTGCCAGCAGTCTGGGATGGGGCCCCGGGCAGTACTTC
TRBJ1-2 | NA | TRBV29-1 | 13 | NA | CSVDTGSVYGYTF | TGCAGCGTTGATACCGGGTCCGTTTATGGCTACACCTTC
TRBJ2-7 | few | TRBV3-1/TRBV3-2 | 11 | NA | CASTQNYEQYF | TGTGCCAGCACCCAAAACTACGAGCAGTACTTC
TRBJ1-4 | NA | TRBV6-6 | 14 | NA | CASSYSGRAEKLFF | TGTGCCAGCAGTTACTCGGGCAGGGCTGAAAAACTGTTTTTT
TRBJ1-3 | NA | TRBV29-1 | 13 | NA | CSVVSTSGNTIYF | TGCAGCGTTGTGTCTACCTCTGGAAACACCATATATTTT
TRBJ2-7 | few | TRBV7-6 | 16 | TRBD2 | CASSPGWGGGSYEQYF | TGTGCCAGCAGCCCGGGATGGGGGGGAGGATCCTACGAGCAGTACTTC
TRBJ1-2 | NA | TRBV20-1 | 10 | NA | CSARSNGHTF | TGCAGTGCTAGATCCAACGGCCACACCTTC
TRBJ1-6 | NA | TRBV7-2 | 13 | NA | CASSEYEASPLHF | TGTGCCAGCAGCGAGTACGAGGCGTCACCCCTCCACTTT
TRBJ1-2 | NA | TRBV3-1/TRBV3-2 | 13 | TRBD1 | CASSRKGGQGDTF | TGTGCCAGCAGCCGAAAGGGGGGACAGGGGGACACCTTC
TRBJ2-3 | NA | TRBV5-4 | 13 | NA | CASSLEYTDTQYF | TGTGCCAGCAGCTTGGAATACACAGATACGCAGTATTTT
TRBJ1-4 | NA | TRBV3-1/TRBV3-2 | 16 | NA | CASSQPGPYLGEKLFF | TGTGCCAGCAGCCAGCCGGGACCCTACCTGGGTGAAAAACTGTTTTTT
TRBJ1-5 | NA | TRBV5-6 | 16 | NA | CASSLFRAGSREPQHF | TGTGCCAGCAGCTTGTTTAGGGCGGGGAGTAGGGAGCCCCAGCATTTT
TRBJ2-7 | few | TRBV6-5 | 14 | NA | CASSPRDTLYEQYF | TGTGCCAGCAGCCCCCGGGACACTCTGTACGAGCAGTACTTC
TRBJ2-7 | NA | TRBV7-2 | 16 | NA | CASRISTGGNIYEQYF | TGTGCCAGCAGGATTTCCACGGGGGGCAACATCTACGAGCAGTACTTC
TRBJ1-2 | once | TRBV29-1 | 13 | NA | CSVQPGTSYGYTF | TGCAGCGTTCAACCAGGCACTAGCTATGGCTACACCTTC
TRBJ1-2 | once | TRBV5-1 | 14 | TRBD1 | CASSEQDRAEGYTF | TGCGCCAGCAGCGAACAGGACAGGGCGGAAGGCTACACCTTC
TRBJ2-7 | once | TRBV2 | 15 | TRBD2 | CASSEIGQRGDEQYF | TGTGCCAGCAGTGAAATTGGTCAGCGGGGCGACGAGCAGTACTTC
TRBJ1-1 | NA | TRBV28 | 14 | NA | CASIQDGKNTEAFF | TGTGCCAGCATTCAGGACGGAAAGAACACTGAAGCTTTCTTT
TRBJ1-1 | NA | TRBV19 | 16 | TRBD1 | CASSIAAGGVNTEAFF | TGTGCCAGTAGTATAGCCGCAGGGGGGGTGAACACTGAAGCTTTCTTT
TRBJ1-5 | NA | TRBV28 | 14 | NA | CASSLPVSNQPQHF | TGTGCCAGCAGTTTACCGGTTAGCAATCAGCCCCAGCATTTT
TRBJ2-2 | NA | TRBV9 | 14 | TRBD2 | CASSRLAGGGELFF | TGTGCCAGCAGCCGTCTAGCGGGGGGCGGGGAGCTGTTTTTT
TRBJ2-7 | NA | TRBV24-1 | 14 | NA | CATSGRQDSYEQYF | TGTGCCACCAGTGGAAGACAGGACTCGTACGAGCAGTACTTC
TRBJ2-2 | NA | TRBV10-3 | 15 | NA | CAISSADTVSRELFF | TGTGCCATCAGCTCGGCAGACACCGTCTCCCGGGAGCTGTTTTTT
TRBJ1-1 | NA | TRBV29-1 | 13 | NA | CSVEGGADTEAFF | TGCAGCGTTGAAGGGGGGGCGGACACTGAAGCTTTCTTT
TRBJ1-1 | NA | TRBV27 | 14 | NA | CASSLDRGFTEAFF | TGTGCCAGCAGTTTAGATAGGGGTTTCACTGAAGCTTTCTTT